The clone carrying this T cell receptor beta chain was recorded only once. As yet, its antigen is unknown. TCRdb processed the reads anew with MiXCR; each CDR3 protein has one entry. The data contain around 300,000 distinct CDR3 sequences, 20% to 25% of them seen just once; the ten biggest clones take up 10% to 15%. This entry belongs to a study of T cell repertoires in cytomegalovirus infection. Turning to the study itself: CMV infection and matching HLA type were both indicated by public TCR beta signatures.

Overall study findings and caveats: It was HLA-C-restricted CMV-specific TCR beta clonotypes that dominated the response ex vivo.

Germline V gives CDR1 DFQATT, CDR2 SNEGSKA (reference sequence). With 1 base removed from V and 2 bases from J, the gap between germline ends came to 15 bases. The CDR3 runs to 15 residues. The sequencing used cultured PBMCs, collected from culture after CMV antigen stimulation. The chain links TRBV20-1 to TRBJ2-7; D remains ambiguous. The TCR sequence derives from a human donor in good health (CMV status not recorded). Some clones in this sample may be carry-over from other donors' samples. CDR3 protein: CSARVWRQIAYEQYF. The CDR3 nucleotides are TGCAGTGCTAGAGTCTGGCGCCAAATAGCCTACGAGCAGTACTTC.